Below, 20 T cell receptor beta chains from the same sample are listed, as sequenced in a study of shared clonotypes between healthy human individuals. Using immunoSEQ multiplex PCR, the repertoire was profiled, and TCRdb retains in-frame clones only, with some absent. The table records 600,000 to 800,000 clones, roughly 72% of them present only once. Sequenced: memory CD4+ T cells sorted from blood. Described subset: CD45RA-negative fraction. All receptors derive from a woman in her twenties or thirties in good health.

V gene TRBV11-1 combines with J gene TRBJ2-5; 7 positions agree with TRBD2. The CDR3 extends over 15 amino acids. Trimming at V came to 6 bases and at J to 4 bases, leaving 11 bases not matched to a gene. The V gene's germline CDR1 is SGHAT and CDR2 FQDESV (reference sequence). CDR3 sequence reads: CASSKSGIRLETQYF. In DNA, the CDR3 is TGTGCCAGCAGTAAAAGCGGGATCCGGCTAGAGACCCAGTACTTC. Together with reference TRBV11-1 and TRBJ2-5, the CDR3 gives the full variable domain: EAEVAQSPRYKITEKSQAVAFWCDPISGHATLYWYRQILGQGPELLVQFQDESVVDDSQLPKDRFSAERLKGVDSTLKIQPAELGDSAMYLCASSKSGIRLETQYFGPGTRLLVL.

This chain joins TRBV5-1 and TRBJ2-2; D may match TRBD1 or TRBD2 (6 bases each). Germline V gives CDR1 SGHRS, CDR2 YFSETQ. The ends were cut back, 6 bases at V and 6 bases at J, with 15 bases in the middle. This CDR3 has 14 residues. Written as DNA, the CDR3 is TGCGCCAGCACCATAACGGGGGCGTCCGGGGAGCTGTTTTTT. Encoded protein: CASTITGASGELFF.

This clone was picked up a small number of times. The V and J genes are TRBV6-5 and TRBJ1-2; no clear D gene. This CDR3 is built from 14 residues. Trimming took 0 bases from V and 4 from J, leaving 9 bases between them. The V gene's germline CDR1 is MNHEY and CDR2 SVGAGI. The CDR3 DNA follows: TGTGCCAGCAGTTACTCTGTTGCCGGCTATGGCTACACCTTC. Protein sequence: CASSYSVAGYGYTF.

This sequence joins TRBV28 and TRBJ2-7; D ambiguous. The germline gives CDR1 MDHEN, CDR2 SYDVKM. Trimming left V 7 bases short and J 0 bases short, with 7 bases between. This CDR3 spans 12 amino acids. CDR3 in amino acids: CASKESSYEQYF. CDR3 in DNA: TGTGCCAGCAAGGAAAGCTCCTACGAGCAGTACTTC.

The chain joins TRBV2 to TRBJ2-1; 11 positions agree with TRBD2. With V trimmed by 7 bases and J by 5 bases, 7 bases remained unmatched. Germline-derived CDR1 and CDR2 are SNHLY and FYNNEI. CDR3 length: 15 amino acids. This CDR3 reads CASTRGTSGNNEQFF. CDR3 in DNA: TGTGCCAGCACCCGGGGGACTAGCGGAAACAATGAGCAGTTCTTC.

This chain links TRBV6-4 with TRBJ2-3; 7 bases map to TRBD2. Losses at the gene ends were 4 bases for V and 0 bases for J; bases not matched to a gene: 7. CDR3 length: 16 residues. The germline V gene has CDR1 MRHNA and CDR2 SNTAGT. Here the CDR3 reads CASSALGGSSTDTQYF. The CDR3 region has the DNA TGTGCCAGCAGTGCGTTGGGCGGGAGCAGCACAGATACGCAGTATTTT.

This chain joins TRBV5-1 and TRBJ2-1, with a weak D call TRBD1 (5 bases). Trimming stripped 0 bases from V and 6 bases from J, with 13 bases between. The CDR3 sequence is 15 residues long. Per the germline V gene, CDR1 is SGHRS and CDR2 is YFSETQ. The CDR3 sequence: CASSLEVGDRNEQFF. The CDR3 DNA reads TGCGCCAGCAGCTTGGAAGTAGGGGATCGCAATGAGCAGTTCTTC.

The chain couples TRBV19 to TRBJ2-3, with TRBD2 matching 11 bases. The germline CDR1 and CDR2 sequences are LNHDA and SQIVND (reference sequence). The CDR3 runs to 14 residues. V was clipped by 9 bases and J by 5 bases; unmatched bases: 7. In nucleotides, the CDR3 is TGTGCCAGCTCCACTAGCGGGAGTGTAGATACGCAGTATTTT. Protein: CASSTSGSVDTQYF.

On this clone: Other DNA variants within this sample encode the same CDR3. The chain links TRBV11-3 to TRBJ2-2; a weak D match, TRBD2 (5 bases). Trimming removed 4 bases at V and 4 bases at J, with 7 bases between. From germline, CDR1 is SGHNT and CDR2 YENEEA. The CDR3 totals 13 residues. CDR3 residues: CASSSRATGELFF. The CDR3 coding sequence is TGTGCCAGCAGCTCGAGGGCCACCGGGGAGCTGTTTTTT.

J is TRBJ2-5 and V is TRBV4-1, with 10 positions matching TRBD1. The CDR3 extends over 15 amino acids. The J segment lost 5 bases and the V segment lost 0 bases, leaving 3 bases of the junction unmatched. Germline values: CDR1 MGHRA, CDR2 YSYEKL. CDR3 nucleotide sequence: TGCGCCAGCAGCCAAGATGGGACAGGGGACGAGACCCAGTACTTC. Translating it yields CASSQDGTGDETQYF.

The V and J genes are TRBV5-1 and TRBJ1-2; 8 bases align to TRBD1. The CDR3 contains 17 residues. Germline CDR1 reads SGHRS; CDR2 reads YFSETQ. V gave up 0 bases and J gave up 4 bases; unmatched junction bases: 11. CDR3 DNA sequence: TGCGCCAGCAGCTTGGCCGGACAGGGAGGGCAGTTCTATGGCTACACCTTC. Translated: CASSLAGQGGQFYGYTF.

The V gene is TRBV29-1, the J gene TRBJ1-1; D gene uncertain. The CDR3 spans 10 residues. Germline CDR1 is SQVTM and CDR2 is ANQGSEA. V lost 5 bases and J 7 bases, leaving 8 bases between the germline ends. The CDR3 region is CSVLLVEAFF. Here the CDR3 DNA reads TGCAGCGTTCTACTTGTTGAAGCTTTCTTT.

This rearrangement joins TRBV19 to TRBJ2-1; 9 nucleotides match TRBD2. This CDR3 region has 17 residues. Germline values: CDR1 LNHDA, CDR2 SQIVND (reference sequence). J lost 0 bases, V lost 2 bases, and 5 bases had no gene match. CDR3 sequence (DNA): TGTGCCAGTAGTATAATTCCTAGCGGGACCTCCTACAATGAGCAGTTCTTC. Protein: CASSIIPSGTSYNEQFF.

V usage is TRBV27 and J usage is TRBJ1-1; D ambiguous. The CDR3 is 13 amino acids. The germline V and J ends were trimmed by 6 bases and 2 bases, with 10 bases remaining between them. The V gene's germline CDR1 is MNHEY and CDR2 SMNVEV (reference sequence). CDR3 amino acids: CASRNYRNTEAFF. In nucleotides, the CDR3 is TGTGCCAGCAGAAACTACAGAAACACTGAAGCTTTCTTT.

V usage is TRBV6-5 and J usage is TRBJ1-5; a possible D gene is TRBD1 (5 bases). Germline CDR1 reads MNHEY; CDR2 reads SVGAGI. V lost 7 bases, J lost 5 bases, and 15 bases lay in between. This CDR3 is 14 amino acids long. CDR3 sequence: CASKQDSNHQPQHF. CDR3 nucleotides: TGTGCCAGCAAACAAGACAGTAACCATCAGCCCCAGCATTTT.

The chain employs TRBV7-9 and TRBJ1-1; D unresolved. This CDR3 is 15 amino acids long. Trimming stripped 7 bases from V and 0 bases from J, with 15 bases between. The germline V gene has CDR1 SEHNR and CDR2 FQNEAQ (reference sequence). CDR3 nucleotide sequence: TGTGCCAGCACCCCCGGACCAAGCCTGAACACTGAAGCTTTCTTT. This encodes CASTPGPSLNTEAFF.

This clone was counted a single time. The rearrangement links TRBV7-2 to TRBJ2-1; D might be TRBD1 (5 bases). The CDR3 runs to 14 residues. With 1 base removed from V and 9 bases from J, the gap between germline ends came to 13 bases. CDR1 and CDR2 from the germline V gene are SGHTA and FQGNSA. The CDR3, as DNA: TGTGCCAGCAGCTTAGAGGTGGGGCGATTTGAGCAGTTCTTC. This codes for CASSLEVGRFEQFF. Variable domain in full (rest from reference TRBV7-2 and TRBJ2-1): GAGVSQSPSNKVTEKGKDVELRCDPISGHTALYWYRQSLGQGLEFLIYFQGNSAPDKSGLPSDRFSAERTGGSVSTLTIQRTQQEDSAVYLCASSLEVGRFEQFFGPGTRLTVL.

This clone appeared once. The chain has TRBV10-3 and TRBJ2-5; TRBD1 agrees at 7 bases. Per germline, CDR1 ENHRY and CDR2 SYGVKD. V lost 5 bases, J lost 5 bases, and 8 bases stayed unmatched. CDR3 size: 14 residues. The CDR3 protein is CAISTDRVGETQYF. CDR3 sequence (DNA): TGTGCCATCAGTACAGACAGGGTAGGCGAGACCCAGTACTTC.

The chain recombines TRBV25-1 with TRBJ2-7; 10 nucleotides align to TRBD2. The ends lost 3 bases at V and 3 bases at J; junction bases unmatched: 11. Germline V gives CDR1 MGHDK, CDR2 SYGVNS. The CDR3 has 17 amino acids. DNA of the CDR3: TGTGCCAGCAGTGACCCGACCAGACTAGCGGGCCGCTACGAGCAGTACTTC. It specifies CASSDPTRLAGRYEQYF.

This clone was counted at least ten times. This chain joins TRBV2 and TRBJ1-5; possible D gene TRBD1, 5 bases. The CDR3 extends over 13 amino acids. V was cut by 6 bases and J by 6 bases, with 12 bases left in between. The germline gives CDR1 SNHLY, CDR2 FYNNEI. This chain's CDR3 is CASRRGDIQPQHF. CDR3 nucleotide sequence: TGTGCCAGCAGGCGGGGCGATATTCAGCCCCAGCATTTT.